Following are 5 T cell receptor beta chains from one sample sequenced in a study of vaccination and CD4 T cells after COVID-19. Their target antigens are unknown. Specified time point: late sampling 161 to 241 days after vaccination in three convalescent patients. Treatment: approximately 9-day PBMC culture with coronavirus spike peptide pools or control peptides (ViraFEST assay). Sequenced with the Oncomine TCR Beta short-read assay was DNA taken from cultured CD4+ T cells. MiXCR was run by TCRdb on the PCR reads, yielding one entry per CDR3 protein. This sample carries 20,000 to 25,000 distinct CDR3 sequences, around two fifths of them seen once, and the ten largest clones take 4.9%. Sequenced material: CD4+ T cells from blood, cultured in vitro, taken about 7 months after SARS-CoV-2 vaccination. The receptors were gathered from a human donor who had recovered from COVID-19.

V usage is TRBV7-2 and J usage is TRBJ2-7; tentative D call: TRBD1 (6 bases). CDR3 size: 15 residues. The V and J ends lost 1 base and 4 bases respectively, with 14 bases between them. Germline V lookup: CDR1 SGHTA, CDR2 FQGNSA. The CDR3 DNA reads TGTGCCAGCAGCTTAGGGCAGGGGCCTCAGTACGAGCAGTACTTC. Amino acids: CASSLGQGPQYEQYF.

The chain links TRBV19 to TRBJ2-2; possible D gene TRBD1, 6 bases. V shed 5 bases and J shed 2 bases, with 12 bases lying between them. The germline V gene has CDR1 LNHDA and CDR2 SQIVND (reference sequence). The length of the CDR3 is 15 residues. CDR3 sequence (DNA): TGTGCCAGTAGTGGGCAAGGGGGAAACACCGGGGAGCTGTTTTTT. This translates into CASSGQGGNTGELFF.

The chain employs TRBV7-9 and TRBJ2-3; 14 bases are a match to TRBD2. The V segment lost 5 bases and the J segment 2 bases; nucleotides outside the gene matches: 6. Per germline, CDR1 SEHNR and CDR2 FQNEAQ (reference sequence). This CDR3 region has 17 residues. CDR3 residues: CASSLGTSGGPTDTQYF. In DNA form, the CDR3 reads TGTGCCAGCAGCCTAGGGACTAGCGGGGGCCCCACAGATACGCAGTATTTT.

CDR3 bases: TGTGCCAGCAATTTAGCGGGAGGGAGGCCTTTGCAGTACTTC. Protein product: CASNLAGGRPLQYF. The chain joins TRBV6-1 to TRBJ2-7; TRBD2 matches at 11 bases. Germline V gene sequence: CDR1 MNHNS, CDR2 SASEGT. With V trimmed by 7 bases and J by 9 bases, 11 bases remained unmatched. This CDR3 region has 14 residues.

This chain connects TRBV12-3 or TRBV12-4 to TRBJ2-7; TRBD2 aligns across 7 bases. This CDR3 contains 14 residues. Trimming took 8 bases from V and 3 from J; bases not matched to a gene: 10. CDR3: CASRFGGLNYEQYF. CDR3 DNA: TGTGCCAGCCGATTTGGGGGACTAAACTACGAGCAGTACTTC.